The rows below give T cell receptor beta chains drawn from one sample of a study of shared clonotypes between healthy human individuals. The table came from immunoSEQ multiplex PCR; TCRdb's copy has only in-frame clones and leaves some out. The sample holds 550,000 to 850,000 clones, 74% seen once. Sequencing used memory CD4+ T cells sorted from blood. All receptors derive from a woman aged 25 to 39 in good health. Each CDR3 is given with its conserved first and last residue. The order of the fields is D gene, clone size, J gene, CDR3 length, V gene, CDR3 protein, CDR3 DNA. A D gene is named only where the DNA matches it firmly. The size field is filled for only some rows; it gives once, few, many or a size class.

d_call: NA
clone_size: NA
j_call: TRBJ1-4
cdr3_length: 12
v_call: TRBV4-1
cdr3_aa: CASSQNRKKLFF
cdr3_nt: TGCGCCAGCAGCCAGAACAGGAAAAAACTGTTTTTT

d_call: TRBD2
clone_size: few
j_call: TRBJ2-1
cdr3_length: 16
v_call: TRBV27
cdr3_aa: CASSPPASGRRNEQFF
cdr3_nt: TGTGCCAGCAGTCCCCCCGCTAGCGGGAGACGCAATGAGCAGTTCTTC

d_call: TRBD1
clone_size: NA
j_call: TRBJ2-7
cdr3_length: 15
v_call: TRBV28
cdr3_aa: CASSGPGQGSYEQYF
cdr3_nt: TGTGCCAGCAGTGGTCCGGGACAGGGCTCCTACGAGCAGTACTTC

d_call: TRBD2
clone_size: NA
j_call: TRBJ2-3
cdr3_length: 16
v_call: TRBV11-1
cdr3_aa: CASSLGLAGGPDTQYF
cdr3_nt: TGTGCCAGCAGCTTGGGACTAGCGGGAGGGCCAGATACGCAGTATTTT

d_call: TRBD2
clone_size: NA
j_call: TRBJ2-1
cdr3_length: 14
v_call: TRBV11-3
cdr3_aa: CASSLGLAGVEQFF
cdr3_nt: TGTGCCAGCAGCTTAGGACTAGCGGGAGTTGAGCAGTTCTTC

d_call: NA
clone_size: NA
j_call: TRBJ1-3
cdr3_length: 12
v_call: TRBV7-2
cdr3_aa: CASSPGRDTIYF
cdr3_nt: TGTGCCAGCAGCCCAGGGAGGGACACCATATATTTT

d_call: TRBD1
clone_size: few
j_call: TRBJ1-5
cdr3_length: 15
v_call: TRBV7-2
cdr3_aa: CASSRDSLSNQPQHF
cdr3_nt: TGTGCCAGCAGTAGGGACAGCCTCAGCAATCAGCCCCAGCATTTT

d_call: TRBD2
clone_size: NA
j_call: TRBJ2-1
cdr3_length: 14
v_call: TRBV11-3
cdr3_aa: CASSPGGREYEQFF
cdr3_nt: TGTGCCAGCAGCCCGGGGGGGCGGGAGTATGAGCAGTTCTTC

d_call: NA
clone_size: NA
j_call: TRBJ2-1
cdr3_length: 14
v_call: TRBV2
cdr3_aa: CASSTWASVNEQFF
cdr3_nt: TGTGCCAGCAGTACGTGGGCATCGGTAAATGAGCAGTTCTTC

d_call: TRBD1
clone_size: NA
j_call: TRBJ1-2
cdr3_length: 15
v_call: TRBV6-1
cdr3_aa: CASTRQGSLNYGYTF
cdr3_nt: TGTGCCAGCACTAGACAGGGCTCCCTTAACTATGGCTACACCTTC

d_call: TRBD2
clone_size: NA
j_call: TRBJ2-3
cdr3_length: 16
v_call: TRBV5-4
cdr3_aa: CASSLGLAGMGDTQYF
cdr3_nt: TGTGCCAGCAGCTTGGGACTAGCGGGGATGGGGGATACGCAGTATTTT

d_call: NA
clone_size: few
j_call: TRBJ2-3
cdr3_length: 14
v_call: TRBV28
cdr3_aa: CASSLAGATDTQYF
cdr3_nt: TGTGCCAGCAGTTTAGCGGGGGCCACAGATACGCAGTATTTT

d_call: TRBD2
clone_size: NA
j_call: TRBJ2-1
cdr3_length: 16
v_call: TRBV4-2
cdr3_aa: CASSQGLAGNYNEQFF
cdr3_nt: TGTGCCAGCAGCCAGGGACTAGCGGGGAACTACAATGAGCAGTTCTTC

d_call: TRBD2
clone_size: few
j_call: TRBJ2-5
cdr3_length: 16
v_call: TRBV11-2
cdr3_aa: CASSSSGLAGAETQYF
cdr3_nt: TGTGCCAGCAGCTCTTCGGGACTAGCGGGGGCAGAGACCCAGTACTTC

d_call: TRBD1
clone_size: NA
j_call: TRBJ2-2
cdr3_length: 13
v_call: TRBV6-4
cdr3_aa: CASGTGVTGELFF
cdr3_nt: TGTGCCAGCGGGACAGGGGTCACCGGGGAGCTGTTTTTT

d_call: TRBD2
clone_size: NA
j_call: TRBJ2-7
cdr3_length: 14
v_call: TRBV2
cdr3_aa: CASSLLANSYEQYF
cdr3_nt: TGTGCCAGCAGTCTACTAGCGAACTCCTACGAGCAGTACTTC

d_call: NA
clone_size: NA
j_call: TRBJ2-7
cdr3_length: 12
v_call: TRBV10-3
cdr3_aa: CAISESNYEQYF
cdr3_nt: TGTGCCATCAGTGAGTCCAACTACGAGCAGTACTTC

d_call: NA
clone_size: NA
j_call: TRBJ2-1
cdr3_length: 14
v_call: TRBV10-3
cdr3_aa: CAISESLGSNEQFF
cdr3_nt: TGTGCCATCAGTGAAAGTCTGGGGTCGAATGAGCAGTTCTTC

d_call: TRBD2
clone_size: once
j_call: TRBJ2-7
cdr3_length: 15
v_call: TRBV11-2
cdr3_aa: CASSTQLAGVYEQYF
cdr3_nt: TGTGCCAGCAGCACCCAACTAGCGGGAGTCTACGAGCAGTACTTC

d_call: NA
clone_size: NA
j_call: TRBJ2-7
cdr3_length: 11
v_call: TRBV30
cdr3_aa: CAWSVGPEQYF
cdr3_nt: TGTGCCTGGAGTGTAGGGCCCGAGCAGTACTTC

d_call: NA
clone_size: NA
j_call: TRBJ2-1
cdr3_length: 16
v_call: TRBV11-3
cdr3_aa: CASSPVRDPKGNEQFF
cdr3_nt: TGTGCCAGCAGCCCCGTCCGGGACCCTAAAGGGAATGAGCAGTTCTTC

d_call: TRBD1
clone_size: NA
j_call: TRBJ1-2
cdr3_length: 17
v_call: TRBV28
cdr3_aa: CASSFPGTGGLNYGYTF
cdr3_nt: TGTGCCAGCAGTTTTCCGGGGACAGGGGGCTTGAACTATGGCTACACCTTC